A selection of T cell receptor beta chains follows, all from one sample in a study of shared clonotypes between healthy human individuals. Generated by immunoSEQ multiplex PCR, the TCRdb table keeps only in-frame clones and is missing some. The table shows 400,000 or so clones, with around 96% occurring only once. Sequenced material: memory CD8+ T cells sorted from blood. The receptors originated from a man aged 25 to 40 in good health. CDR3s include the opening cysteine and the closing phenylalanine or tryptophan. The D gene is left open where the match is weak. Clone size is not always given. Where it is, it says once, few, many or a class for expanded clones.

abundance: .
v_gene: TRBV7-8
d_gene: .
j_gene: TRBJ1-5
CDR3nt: TGTGCCAGCAGCCCCGGGCGGCTGGCGGGCAATCAGCCCCAGCATTTT
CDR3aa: CASSPGRLAGNQPQHF

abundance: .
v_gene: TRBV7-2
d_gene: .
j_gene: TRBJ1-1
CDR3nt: TGTGCCAGCAGCTTTTCCATGAACACTGAAGCTTTCTTT
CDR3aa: CASSFSMNTEAFF

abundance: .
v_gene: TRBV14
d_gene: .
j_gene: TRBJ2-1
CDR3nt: TGTGCCAGCAGCCAAGTTAGCAATGAGCAGTTCTTC
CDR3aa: CASSQVSNEQFF

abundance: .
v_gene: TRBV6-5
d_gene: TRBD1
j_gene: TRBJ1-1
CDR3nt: TGTGCCAGCAGTTACGGGGGACAGTTGAACACTGAAGCTTTCTTT
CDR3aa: CASSYGGQLNTEAFF

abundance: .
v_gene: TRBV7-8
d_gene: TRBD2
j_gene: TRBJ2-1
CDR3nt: TGTGCCAGCAGCTTATCAGTACTAGCGGGAGTAAGCTCCTACAATGAGCAGTTCTTC
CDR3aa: CASSLSVLAGVSSYNEQFF

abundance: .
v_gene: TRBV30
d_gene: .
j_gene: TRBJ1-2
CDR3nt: TGTGCCTGGAGCTACTACTATGGCTACACCTTC
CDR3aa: CAWSYYYGYTF

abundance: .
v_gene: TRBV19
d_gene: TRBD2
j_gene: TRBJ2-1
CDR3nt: TGTGCCAGTAGTATCGGGGCGGGACTAGCATACAATGAGCAGTTCTTC
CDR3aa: CASSIGAGLAYNEQFF

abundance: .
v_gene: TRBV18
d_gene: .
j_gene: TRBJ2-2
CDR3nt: TGTGCCAGCTCACCACTAGCAGGGAACACCGGGGAGCTGTTTTTT
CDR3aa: CASSPLAGNTGELFF

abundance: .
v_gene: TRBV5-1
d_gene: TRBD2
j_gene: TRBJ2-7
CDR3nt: TGCGCCAGCAGCTTTGGCGGGAGCGCCTACGAGCAGTACTTC
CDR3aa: CASSFGGSAYEQYF

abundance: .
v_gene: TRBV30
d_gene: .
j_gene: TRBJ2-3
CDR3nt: TGTGCCTGGAGTGCCCCTAGGACTAGCACAGATACGCAGTATTTT
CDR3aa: CAWSAPRTSTDTQYF

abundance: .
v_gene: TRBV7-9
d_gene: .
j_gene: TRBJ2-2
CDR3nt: TGTGCCAGCAGCGTTCTGGGCGGGGAGCTGTTTTTT
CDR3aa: CASSVLGGELFF

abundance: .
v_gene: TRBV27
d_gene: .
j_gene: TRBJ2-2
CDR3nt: TGTGCCAGCAGTTTTTTCGCCGAGCTCACCGGGGAGCTGTTTTTT
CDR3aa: CASSFFAELTGELFF

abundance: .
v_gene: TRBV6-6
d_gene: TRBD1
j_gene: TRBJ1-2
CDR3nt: TGTGCCAGCACCTCGCCGGGACAGCATAACTATGGCTACACCTTC
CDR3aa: CASTSPGQHNYGYTF

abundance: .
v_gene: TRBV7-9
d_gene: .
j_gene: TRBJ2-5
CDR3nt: TGTGCCAGCAGCTTATTAGAGACCCAGTACTTC
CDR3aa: CASSLLETQYF

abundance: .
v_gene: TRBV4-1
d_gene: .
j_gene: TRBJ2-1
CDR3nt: TGCGCCAGCAGCCAAGATAGGTCCTCTCTCTCCTACAATGAGCAGTTCTTC
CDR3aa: CASSQDRSSLSYNEQFF

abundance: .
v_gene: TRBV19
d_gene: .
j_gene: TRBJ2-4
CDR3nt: TGTGCCAGTAGTATAGGCGGCGGAAACATTCAGTACTTC
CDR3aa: CASSIGGGNIQYF

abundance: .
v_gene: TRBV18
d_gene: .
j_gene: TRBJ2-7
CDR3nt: TGTGCCAGCTCACCCTTGGACAGCCTGAGCTCCTACGAGCAGTACTTC
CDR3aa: CASSPLDSLSSYEQYF

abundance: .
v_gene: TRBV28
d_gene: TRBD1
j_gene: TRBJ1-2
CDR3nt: TGTGCCAGCAGTTTCCAGGGGGCTAACTATGGCTACACCTTC
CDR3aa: CASSFQGANYGYTF

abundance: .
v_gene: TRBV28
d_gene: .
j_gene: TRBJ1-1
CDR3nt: TGTGCCAGCAGCCCGCTCACTGAAGCTTTCTTT
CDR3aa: CASSPLTEAFF

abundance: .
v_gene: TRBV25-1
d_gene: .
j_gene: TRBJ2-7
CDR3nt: TGTGCCAGCAGTGATCAAGACTACGAGCAGTACTTC
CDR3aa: CASSDQDYEQYF

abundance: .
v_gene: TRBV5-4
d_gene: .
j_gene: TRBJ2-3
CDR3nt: TGTGCCAGCAGCTTGCGACTAGGGGGGAGCACAGATACGCAGTATTTT
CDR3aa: CASSLRLGGSTDTQYF

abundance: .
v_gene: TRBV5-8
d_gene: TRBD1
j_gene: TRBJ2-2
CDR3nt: TGTGCCAGCAGCCTAGAAGACAGGGTAGGCACCGGGGAGCTGTTTTTT
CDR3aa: CASSLEDRVGTGELFF

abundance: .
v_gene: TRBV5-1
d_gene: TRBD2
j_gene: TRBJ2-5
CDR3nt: TGCGCCAGCAGCTTGGGTGGGACTAGCGGGAGCGAGACCCAGTACTTC
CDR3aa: CASSLGGTSGSETQYF

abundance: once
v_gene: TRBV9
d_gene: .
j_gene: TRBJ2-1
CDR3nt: TGTGCCAGCAGCGTATACAATGAGCAGTTCTTC
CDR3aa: CASSVYNEQFF

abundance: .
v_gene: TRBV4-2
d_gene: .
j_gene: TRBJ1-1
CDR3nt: TGTGCCAGCAGCCAAGAGGACACTGAAGCTTTCTTT
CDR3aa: CASSQEDTEAFF

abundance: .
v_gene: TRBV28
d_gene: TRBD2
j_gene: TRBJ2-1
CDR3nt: TGTGCCAGCAGTTTAGGGACTAGCGGGAGCGATGAGCAGTTCTTC
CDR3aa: CASSLGTSGSDEQFF

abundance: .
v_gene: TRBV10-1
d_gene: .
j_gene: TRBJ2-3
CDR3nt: TGCGCCAGCAGTGACAGGGATACGCAGTATTTT
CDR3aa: CASSDRDTQYF

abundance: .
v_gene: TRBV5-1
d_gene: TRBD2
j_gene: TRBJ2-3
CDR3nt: TGCGCCAGCAGCTACAGACTAGCGGCGAGCACAGATACGCAGTATTTT
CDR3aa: CASSYRLAASTDTQYF

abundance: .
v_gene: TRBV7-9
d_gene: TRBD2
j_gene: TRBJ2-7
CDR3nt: TGTGCCAGCAGCAGGGAGGGCTACGAGCAGTACTTC
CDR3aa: CASSREGYEQYF

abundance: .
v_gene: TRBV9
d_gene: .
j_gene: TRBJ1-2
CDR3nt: TGTGCCAGCAGCGGCCGGGACAACTATGGCTACACCTTC
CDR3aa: CASSGRDNYGYTF

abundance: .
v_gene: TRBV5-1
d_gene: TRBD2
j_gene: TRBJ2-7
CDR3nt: TGCGCCAGCAGCTTTGCTAGCGGGAGGGCCAACGAGCAGTACTTC
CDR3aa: CASSFASGRANEQYF

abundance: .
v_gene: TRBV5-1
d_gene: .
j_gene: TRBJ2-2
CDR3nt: TGCGCCAGCAGCTTGGCCCCTAGCGGGGAGCTGTTTTTT
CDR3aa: CASSLAPSGELFF

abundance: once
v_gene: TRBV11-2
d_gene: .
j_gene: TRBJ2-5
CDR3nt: TGTGCCAGCAGATATCTAGGTACCAAAGAGACCCAGTACTTC
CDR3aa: CASRYLGTKETQYF

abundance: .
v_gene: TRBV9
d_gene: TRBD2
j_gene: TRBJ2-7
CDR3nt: TGTGCCAGCAGCGTAGTTGACGGGAGGGAGTACGAGCAGTACTTC
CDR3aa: CASSVVDGREYEQYF

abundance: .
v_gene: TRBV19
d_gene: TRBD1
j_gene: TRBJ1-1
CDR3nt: TGTGCCAGTAGTATGGGGGACAGGGGCACTGAAGCTTTCTTT
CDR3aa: CASSMGDRGTEAFF

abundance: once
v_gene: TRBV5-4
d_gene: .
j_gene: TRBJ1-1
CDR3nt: TGTGCCAGCAGCGCCCGACCTGGGAACACTGAAGCTTTCTTT
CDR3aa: CASSARPGNTEAFF

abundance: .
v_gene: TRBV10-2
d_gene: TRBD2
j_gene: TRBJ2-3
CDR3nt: TGCGCCAGCAGTGAGTCAGGAACTAGCGCCAGCACAGATACGCAGTATTTT
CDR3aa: CASSESGTSASTDTQYF

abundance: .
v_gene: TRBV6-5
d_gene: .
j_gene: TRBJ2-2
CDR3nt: TGTGCCAGCAGCCTTTACGGGACATACACCGGGGAGCTGTTTTTT
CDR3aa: CASSLYGTYTGELFF

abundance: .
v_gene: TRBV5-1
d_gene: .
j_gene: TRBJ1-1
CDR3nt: TGCGCCAGCAGCTTGGCTGTGCCAGAAATGAACACTGAAGCTTTCTTT
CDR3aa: CASSLAVPEMNTEAFF

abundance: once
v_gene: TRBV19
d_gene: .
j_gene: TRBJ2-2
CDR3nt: TGTGCCTCGAAATCCAGGCGGGACAGTAACACCGGGGAGCTGTTTTTT
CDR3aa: CASKSRRDSNTGELFF

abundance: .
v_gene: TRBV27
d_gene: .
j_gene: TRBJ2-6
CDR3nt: TGTGCCAGCAGTTTTGACGGGGCCAACGTCCTGACTTTC
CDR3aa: CASSFDGANVLTF

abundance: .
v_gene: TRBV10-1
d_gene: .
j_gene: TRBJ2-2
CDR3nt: TGCGCCAGCGGGTGGGGCACCGGGGAGCTGTTTTTT
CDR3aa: CASGWGTGELFF

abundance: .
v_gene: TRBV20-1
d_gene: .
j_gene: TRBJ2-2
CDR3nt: TGCAGTGCTAGCCGTCTAGGGGAGCTGTTTTTT
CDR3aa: CSASRLGELFF

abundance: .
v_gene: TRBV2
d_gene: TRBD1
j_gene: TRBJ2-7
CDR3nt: TGTGCCAGCAGCCTCCTCGGGGACAGGGGCTACGAGCAGTACTTC
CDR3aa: CASSLLGDRGYEQYF

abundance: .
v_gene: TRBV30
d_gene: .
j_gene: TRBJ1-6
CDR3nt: TGTGCCAATAGGGCGAGCTCCTATAATTCACCCCTCCACTTT
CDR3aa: CANRASSYNSPLHF